This TCR beta chain is from a study of blood T cell repertoires in COVID-19. Study-wide background: T cells, B-cell-depleted T cells, or PBMCs supplied cDNA or gDNA.

The protocol was immunoSEQ multiplex PCR, while the TCRdb copy is restricted to in-frame clones and leaves out a portion. The table lists about 63,000 clones, about 92% of them singletons. V dropped 1 base and J dropped 0 bases, with 15 bases sitting between them. The germline V gene encodes CDR1 SGHVS and CDR2 FNYEAQ. This CDR3 region has 17 residues. The source material was peripheral blood. V gene TRBV7-6 combines with J gene TRBJ1-1; D is perhaps TRBD1 (5 bases). The sequence derives from a man aged 50 or older with active COVID-19. The CDR3, as DNA: TGTGCCAGCAGCTTAGACCCCCCGACAGAAGTGAACACTGAAGCTTTCTTT. It is translated as CASSLDPPTEVNTEAFF.